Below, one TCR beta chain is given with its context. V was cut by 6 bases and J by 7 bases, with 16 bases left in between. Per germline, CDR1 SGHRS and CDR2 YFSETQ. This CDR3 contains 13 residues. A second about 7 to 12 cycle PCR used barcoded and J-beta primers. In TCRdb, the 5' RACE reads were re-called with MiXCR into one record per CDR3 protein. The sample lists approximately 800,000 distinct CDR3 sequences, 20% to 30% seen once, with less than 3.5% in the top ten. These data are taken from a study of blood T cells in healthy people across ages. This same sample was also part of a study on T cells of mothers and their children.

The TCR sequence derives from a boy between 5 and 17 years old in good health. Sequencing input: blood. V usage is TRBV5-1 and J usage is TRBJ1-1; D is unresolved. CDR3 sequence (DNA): TGCGCCAGCAAACGTCGAGAGGCGAATGAAGCTTTCTTT. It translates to CASKRREANEAFF.